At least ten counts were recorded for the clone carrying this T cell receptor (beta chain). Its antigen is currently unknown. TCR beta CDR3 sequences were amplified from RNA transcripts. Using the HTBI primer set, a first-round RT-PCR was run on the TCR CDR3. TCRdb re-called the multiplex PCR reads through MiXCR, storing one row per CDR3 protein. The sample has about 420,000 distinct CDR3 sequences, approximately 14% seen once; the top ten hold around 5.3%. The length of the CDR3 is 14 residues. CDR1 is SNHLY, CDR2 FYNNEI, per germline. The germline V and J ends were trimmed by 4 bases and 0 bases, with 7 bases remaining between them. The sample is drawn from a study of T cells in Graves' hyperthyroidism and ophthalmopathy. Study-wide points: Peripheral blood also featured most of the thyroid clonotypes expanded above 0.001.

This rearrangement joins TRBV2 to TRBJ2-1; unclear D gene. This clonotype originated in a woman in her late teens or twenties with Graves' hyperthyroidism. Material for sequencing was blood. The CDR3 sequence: CASSAVSSYNEQFF. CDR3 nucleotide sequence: TGTGCCAGCAGTGCAGTCAGCTCCTACAATGAGCAGTTCTTC.